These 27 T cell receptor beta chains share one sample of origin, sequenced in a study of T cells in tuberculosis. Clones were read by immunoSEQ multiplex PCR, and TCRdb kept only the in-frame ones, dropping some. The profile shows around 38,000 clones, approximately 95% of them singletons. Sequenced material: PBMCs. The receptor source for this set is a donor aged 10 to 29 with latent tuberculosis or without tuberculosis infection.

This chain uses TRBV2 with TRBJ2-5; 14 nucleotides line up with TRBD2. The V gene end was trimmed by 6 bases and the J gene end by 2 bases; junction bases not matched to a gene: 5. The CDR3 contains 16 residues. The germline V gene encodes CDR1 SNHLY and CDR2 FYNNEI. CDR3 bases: TGTGCCAGCAGCTTAGGGACTAGCGGGGGACAAGAGACCCAGTACTTC. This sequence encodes CASSLGTSGGQETQYF.

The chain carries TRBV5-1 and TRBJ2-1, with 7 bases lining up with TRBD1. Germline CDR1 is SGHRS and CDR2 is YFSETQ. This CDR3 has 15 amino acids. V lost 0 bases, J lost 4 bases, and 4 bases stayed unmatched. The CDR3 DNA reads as TGCGCCAGCAGCTTGGAACAGGGGAAGTACAATGAGCAGTTCTTC. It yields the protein CASSLEQGKYNEQFF. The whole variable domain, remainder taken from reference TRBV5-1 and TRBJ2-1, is KAGVTQTPRYLIKTRGQQVTLSCSPISGHRSVSWYQQTPGQGLQFLFEYFSETQRNKGNFPGRFSGRQFSNSRSEMNVSTLELGDSALYLCASSLEQGKYNEQFFGPGTRLTVL.

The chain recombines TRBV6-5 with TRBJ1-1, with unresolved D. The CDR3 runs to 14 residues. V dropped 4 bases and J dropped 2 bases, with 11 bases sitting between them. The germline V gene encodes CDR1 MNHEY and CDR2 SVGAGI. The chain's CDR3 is CASSWRTLNTEAFF. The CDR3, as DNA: TGTGCCAGCAGTTGGAGAACGCTCAACACTGAAGCTTTCTTT.

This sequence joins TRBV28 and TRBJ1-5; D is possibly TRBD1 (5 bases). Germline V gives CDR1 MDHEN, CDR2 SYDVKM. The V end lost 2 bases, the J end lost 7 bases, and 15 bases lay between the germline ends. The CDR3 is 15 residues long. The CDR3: CASSLISGGYQPQHF. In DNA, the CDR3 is TGTGCCAGCAGTTTAATAAGCGGGGGATACCAGCCCCAGCATTTT. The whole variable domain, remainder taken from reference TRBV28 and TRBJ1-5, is DVKVTQSSRYLVKRTGEKVFLECVQDMDHENMFWYRQDPGLGLRLIYFSYDVKMKEKGDIPEGYSVSREKKERFSLILESASTNQTSMYLCASSLISGGYQPQHFGDGTRLSIL.

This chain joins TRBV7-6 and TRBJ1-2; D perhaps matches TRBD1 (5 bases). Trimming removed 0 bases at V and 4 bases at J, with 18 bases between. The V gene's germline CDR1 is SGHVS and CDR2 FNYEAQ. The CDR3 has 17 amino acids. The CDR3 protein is CASSLATGRGFGYGYTF. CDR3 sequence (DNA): TGTGCCAGCAGCTTAGCGACTGGAAGGGGCTTTGGCTATGGCTACACCTTC.

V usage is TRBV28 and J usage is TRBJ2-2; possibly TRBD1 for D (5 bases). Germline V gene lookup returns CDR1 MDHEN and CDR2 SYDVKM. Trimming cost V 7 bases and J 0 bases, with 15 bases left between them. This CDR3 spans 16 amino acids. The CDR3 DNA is TGTGCCAGCACACCAGGGTCGGTCGCGAACACCGGGGAGCTGTTTTTT. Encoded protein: CASTPGSVANTGELFF.

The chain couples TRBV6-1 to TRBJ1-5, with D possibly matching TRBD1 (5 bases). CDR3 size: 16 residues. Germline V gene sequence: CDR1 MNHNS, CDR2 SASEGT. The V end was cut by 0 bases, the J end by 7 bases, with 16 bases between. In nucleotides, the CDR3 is TGTGCCAGCAGTGAAGCCTGGAGGGGCAAGGGACAGCCCCAGCATTTT. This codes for CASSEAWRGKGQPQHF.

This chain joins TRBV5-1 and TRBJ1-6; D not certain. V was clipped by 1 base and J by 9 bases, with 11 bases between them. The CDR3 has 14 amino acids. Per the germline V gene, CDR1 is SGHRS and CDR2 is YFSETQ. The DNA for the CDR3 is TGCGCCAGCAGCTTGAGAGGGTGGGGTTCACCCCTCCACTTT. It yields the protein CASSLRGWGSPLHF. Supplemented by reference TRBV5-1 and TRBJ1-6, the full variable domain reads KAGVTQTPRYLIKTRGQQVTLSCSPISGHRSVSWYQQTPGQGLQFLFEYFSETQRNKGNFPGRFSGRQFSNSRSEMNVSTLELGDSALYLCASSLRGWGSPLHFGNGTRLTVT.

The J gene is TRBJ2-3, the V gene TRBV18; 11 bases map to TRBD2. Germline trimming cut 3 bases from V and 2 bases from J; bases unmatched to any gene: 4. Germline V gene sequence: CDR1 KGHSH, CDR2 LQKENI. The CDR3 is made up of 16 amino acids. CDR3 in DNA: TGTGCCAGCTCACCCCCTAGCGGGGGGCACACAGATACGCAGTATTTT. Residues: CASSPPSGGHTDTQYF.

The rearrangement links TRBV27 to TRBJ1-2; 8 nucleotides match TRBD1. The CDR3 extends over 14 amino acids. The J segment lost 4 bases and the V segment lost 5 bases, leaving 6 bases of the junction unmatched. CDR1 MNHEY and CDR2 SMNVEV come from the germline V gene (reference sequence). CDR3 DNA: TGTGCCAGCAGTCAAGGACAGGGCCCCTATGGCTACACCTTC. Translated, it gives CASSQGQGPYGYTF.

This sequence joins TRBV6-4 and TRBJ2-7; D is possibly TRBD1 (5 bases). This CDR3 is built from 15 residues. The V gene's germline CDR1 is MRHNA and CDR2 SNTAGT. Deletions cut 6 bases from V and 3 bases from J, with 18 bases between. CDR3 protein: CASSLEQGSGYEQYF. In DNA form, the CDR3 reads TGTGCCAGCAGCCTTGAGCAGGGAAGTGGCTACGAGCAGTACTTC.

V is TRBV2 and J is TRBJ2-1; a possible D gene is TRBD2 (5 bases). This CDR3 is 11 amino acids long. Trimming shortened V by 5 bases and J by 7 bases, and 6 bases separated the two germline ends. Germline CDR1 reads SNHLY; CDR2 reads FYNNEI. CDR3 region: CASSWTNEQFF. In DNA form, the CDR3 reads TGTGCCAGCAGTTGGACTAATGAGCAGTTCTTC.

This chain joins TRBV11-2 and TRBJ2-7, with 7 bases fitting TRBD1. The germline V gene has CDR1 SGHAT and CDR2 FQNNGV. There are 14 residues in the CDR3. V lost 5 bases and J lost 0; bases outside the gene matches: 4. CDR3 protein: CASSTDRVSYEQYF. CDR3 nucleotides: TGTGCCAGCAGCACAGACAGGGTCTCCTACGAGCAGTACTTC.

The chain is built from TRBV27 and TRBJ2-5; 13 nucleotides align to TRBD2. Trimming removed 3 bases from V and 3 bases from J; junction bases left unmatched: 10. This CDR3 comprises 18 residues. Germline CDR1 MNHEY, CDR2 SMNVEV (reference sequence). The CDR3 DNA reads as TGTGCCAGCAGTTTTCGACTAGCGGGGGGCCCTTCAGAAGAGACCCAGTACTTC. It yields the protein CASSFRLAGGPSEETQYF.

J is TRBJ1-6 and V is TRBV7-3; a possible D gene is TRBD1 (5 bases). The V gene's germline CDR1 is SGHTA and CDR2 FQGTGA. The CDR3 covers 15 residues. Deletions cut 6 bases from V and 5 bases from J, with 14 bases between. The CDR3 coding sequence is TGTGCCAGCAGTTTAGGGGCTTCAGATAATTCACCCCTCCACTTT. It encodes CASSLGASDNSPLHF.

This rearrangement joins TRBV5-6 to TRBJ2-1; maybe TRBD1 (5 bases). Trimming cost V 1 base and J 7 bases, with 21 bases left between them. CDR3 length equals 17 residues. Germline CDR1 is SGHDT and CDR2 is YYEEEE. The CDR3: CASSLRPRTLKGNEQFF. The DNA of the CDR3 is TGTGCCAGCAGCTTGCGACCGCGGACACTCAAAGGGAATGAGCAGTTCTTC.

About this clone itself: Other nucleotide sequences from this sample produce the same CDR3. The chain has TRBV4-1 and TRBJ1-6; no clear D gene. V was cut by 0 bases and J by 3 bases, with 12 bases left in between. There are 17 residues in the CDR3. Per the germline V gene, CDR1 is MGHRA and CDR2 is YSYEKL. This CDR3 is CASSQEAPENYNSPLHF. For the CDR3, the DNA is TGCGCCAGCAGCCAAGAAGCGCCCGAGAACTATAATTCACCCCTCCACTTT.

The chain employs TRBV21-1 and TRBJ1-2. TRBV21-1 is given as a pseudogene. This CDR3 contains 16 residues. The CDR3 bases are TGTGCCAGCAGCATCGGCTCGGCCCGGGGGGCTTATGGCTACACCTTC. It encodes CASSIGSARGAYGYTF.

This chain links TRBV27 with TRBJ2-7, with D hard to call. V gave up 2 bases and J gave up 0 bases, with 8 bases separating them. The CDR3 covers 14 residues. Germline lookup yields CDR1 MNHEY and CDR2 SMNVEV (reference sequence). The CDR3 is CASSLLWSSYEQYF. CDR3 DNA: TGTGCCAGCAGTTTACTTTGGAGCTCCTACGAGCAGTACTTC.

The CDR3 sequence is CASSLVAGDNTEAFF. CDR3 in DNA: TGTGCCAGCAGCTTAGTAGCAGGGGATAACACTGAAGCTTTCTTT. The chain carries TRBV11-2 and TRBJ1-1; possibly TRBD1 for D (6 bases). Germline CDR1 reads SGHAT; CDR2 reads FQNNGV. V was trimmed by 1 base and J by 2 bases, leaving 11 bases between them. The CDR3 totals 15 residues.

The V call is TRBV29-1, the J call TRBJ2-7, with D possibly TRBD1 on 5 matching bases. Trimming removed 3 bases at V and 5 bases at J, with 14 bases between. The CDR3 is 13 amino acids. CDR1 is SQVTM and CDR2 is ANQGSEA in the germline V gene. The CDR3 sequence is CSVERGRENEQYF. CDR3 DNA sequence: TGCAGCGTTGAGCGTGGCAGGGAAAACGAGCAGTACTTC.

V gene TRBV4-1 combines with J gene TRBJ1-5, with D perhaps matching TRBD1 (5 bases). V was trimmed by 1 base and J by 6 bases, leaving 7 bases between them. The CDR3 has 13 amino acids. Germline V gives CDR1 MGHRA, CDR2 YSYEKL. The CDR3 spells CASSQVGGQPQHF. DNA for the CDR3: TGCGCCAGCAGCCAAGTGGGGGGTCAGCCCCAGCATTTT.

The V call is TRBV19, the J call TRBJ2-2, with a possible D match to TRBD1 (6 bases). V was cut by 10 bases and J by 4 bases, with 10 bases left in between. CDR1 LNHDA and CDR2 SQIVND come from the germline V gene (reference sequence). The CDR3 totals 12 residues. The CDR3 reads CATSRGTGELFF. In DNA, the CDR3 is TGTGCCACTAGCAGGGGCACCGGGGAGCTGTTTTTT.

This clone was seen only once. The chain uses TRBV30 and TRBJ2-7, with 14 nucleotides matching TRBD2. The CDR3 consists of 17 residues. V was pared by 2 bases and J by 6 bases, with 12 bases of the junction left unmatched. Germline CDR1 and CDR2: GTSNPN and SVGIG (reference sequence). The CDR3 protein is CAWSRGLAGALLSEQYF. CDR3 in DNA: TGTGCCTGGAGTAGGGGACTAGCGGGAGCCCTCTTGTCCGAGCAGTACTTC.

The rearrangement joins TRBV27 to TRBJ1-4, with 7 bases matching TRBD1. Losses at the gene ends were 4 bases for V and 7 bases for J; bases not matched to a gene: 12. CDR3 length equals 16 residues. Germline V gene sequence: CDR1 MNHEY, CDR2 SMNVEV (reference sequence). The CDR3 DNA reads TGTGCCAGCAGTTCCCCTGACAGGGTTGGGGGTGAAAAACTGTTTTTT. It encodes CASSSPDRVGGEKLFF.

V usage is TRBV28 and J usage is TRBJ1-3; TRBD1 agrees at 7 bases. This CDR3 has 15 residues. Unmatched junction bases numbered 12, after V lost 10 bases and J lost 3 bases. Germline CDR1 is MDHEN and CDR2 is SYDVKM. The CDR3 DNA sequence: TGTGCCACCACAACAGGGGTTTTGGTTGGAAACACCATATATTTT. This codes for CATTTGVLVGNTIYF.

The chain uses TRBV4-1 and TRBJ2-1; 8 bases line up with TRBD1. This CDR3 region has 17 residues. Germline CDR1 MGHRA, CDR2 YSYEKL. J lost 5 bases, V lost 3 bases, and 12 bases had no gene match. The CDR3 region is CASSHSQGAILDNEQFF. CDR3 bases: TGCGCCAGCAGCCACTCCCAGGGGGCTATTTTGGACAATGAGCAGTTCTTC.